This entry lists 19 T cell receptor beta chains sequenced from one sample in a study of lymphopenia after photon versus proton radiotherapy. TCRdb keeps only in-frame clones here, not all; method: immunoSEQ multiplex PCR. The repertoire includes tens of thousands of clones, about 91% of them detected once, and approximately 6.6% sits in the top ten. The sequencing here drew on peripheral blood, taken from a patient treated with proton-based radiotherapy. These receptor sequences come from a woman in her 70s with pancreatic cancer. Some clones in this sample may be carry-over from other donors' samples.

The genes are TRBV7-2 and TRBJ1-4; the D is unclear. This CDR3 region has 15 residues. Germline V CDR1 and CDR2: SGHTA, FQGNSA. V was trimmed by 1 base and J by 5 bases, leaving 11 bases between them. CDR3 amino acids: CASSLVGGLNEKLFF. CDR3 bases: TGTGCCAGCAGCTTAGTAGGAGGGCTCAATGAAAAACTGTTTTTT.

This chain joins TRBV2 and TRBJ2-3; D might be TRBD1 (5 bases). The CDR3 runs to 13 residues. Trimming pared 10 bases from V and 2 bases from J, leaving 13 bases between. The germline CDR1 and CDR2 sequences are SNHLY and FYNNEI. The CDR3 is CAMIPTDTDTQYF. CDR3 DNA sequence: TGTGCCATGATACCGACAGACACAGATACGCAGTATTTT.

This clone was seen just once. The rearrangement joins TRBV19 to TRBJ2-1; 8 bases agree with TRBD2. The CDR3 is made up of 13 amino acids. Germline lookup yields CDR1 LNHDA and CDR2 SQIVND (reference sequence). The trim removed 4 bases at V and 9 bases at J, leaving 5 bases unmatched. The CDR3 loop reads CASSTGLVGEQFF. The CDR3 nucleotides are TGTGCCAGTAGTACGGGACTAGTGGGTGAGCAGTTCTTC.

This chain joins TRBV28 and TRBJ2-2; D is tentatively TRBD1 or TRBD2 (5 bases each). Germline V CDR1 and CDR2: MDHEN, SYDVKM. Between the trimmed V and J ends, which lost 0 bases and 0 bases, there was a span of 5 bases. The CDR3 totals 15 residues. The CDR3 spells CASSLWGANTGELFF. The CDR3 DNA is TGTGCCAGCAGTTTATGGGGGGCGAACACCGGGGAGCTGTTTTTT.

The chain couples TRBV15 to TRBJ2-7, with a possible D match to TRBD2 (5 bases). Trimming shortened V by 1 base and J by 6 bases, and 16 bases separated the two germline ends. The CDR3 runs 15 residues. In germline, CDR1 is LNHNV, CDR2 YYDKDF (reference sequence). CDR3 protein: CATSRGSAALGEQYF. In DNA, the CDR3 is TGTGCCACCAGCAGAGGATCAGCGGCTCTAGGCGAGCAGTACTTC.

The chain combines TRBV27 with TRBJ2-1; D is perhaps TRBD2 (6 bases). Per germline, CDR1 MNHEY and CDR2 SMNVEV (reference sequence). The CDR3 covers 15 residues. Trimming shortened V by 8 bases and J by 0 bases, and 14 bases separated the two germline ends. The CDR3 here is CASSAGGVSYNEQFF. The CDR3, as DNA: TGTGCCAGCTCAGCTGGCGGGGTCTCCTACAATGAGCAGTTCTTC.

This chain joins TRBV19 and TRBJ1-2; a possible D gene is TRBD1 (5 bases). V was trimmed by 6 bases and J by 1 base, leaving 12 bases between them. CDR1 is LNHDA and CDR2 is SQIVND in the germline V gene (reference sequence). This CDR3 is built from 14 residues. CDR3 loop: CASSRTLVNYGYTF. The CDR3 nucleotides are TGTGCCAGTAGCCGGACACTGGTTAACTATGGCTACACCTTC.

In its sample, this clone was seen a few times. The chain carries TRBV19 and TRBJ2-1, with 10 nucleotides matching TRBD2. The CDR3 totals 20 residues. Germline CDR1 is LNHDA and CDR2 is SQIVND (reference sequence). V lost 0 bases and J lost 0; bases outside the gene matches: 11. CDR3 bases: TGTGCCAGTAGTATAGATAGGCTAGCGGGAGCCGTTTACTCCTACAATGAGCAGTTCTTC. Translated, it gives CASSIDRLAGAVYSYNEQFF.

V gene TRBV11-2 combines with J gene TRBJ2-2; D uncertain. Trimming cost V 5 bases and J 4 bases, with 11 bases left between them. The CDR3 sequence is 14 residues long. Germline CDR1 reads SGHAT; CDR2 reads FQNNGV. CDR3 in amino acids: CASSTEQITGELFF. The CDR3, as DNA: TGTGCCAGCAGCACCGAGCAGATCACCGGGGAGCTGTTTTTT.

This chain joins TRBV4-3 and TRBJ2-1; possible D gene TRBD2, 7 bases. The germline V gene has CDR1 LGHNA and CDR2 YSLEER. This CDR3 has 15 residues. Trimming pared 1 base from V and 3 bases from J, leaving 10 bases between. CDR3 coding DNA: TGCGCCAGCAGCCAAGGGCGGGGGCGCTACAATGAGCAGTTCTTC. This sequence encodes CASSQGRGRYNEQFF.

V usage is TRBV29-1 and J usage is TRBJ1-2; a weak D match, TRBD1 (5 bases). CDR3 size: 12 residues. The germline V gene has CDR1 SQVTM and CDR2 ANQGSEA. The V end was cut by 7 bases, the J end by 5 bases, with 14 bases between. The CDR3 here is CSGFDSQYGYTF. CDR3 sequence (DNA): TGCAGCGGCTTCGACAGCCAATATGGCTACACCTTC.

The chain uses TRBV9 and TRBJ1-2; TRBD1 agrees at 7 bases. The V gene's germline CDR1 is SGDLS and CDR2 YYNGEE. The V and J ends lost 0 bases and 7 bases, in that order; junction bases with no gene match: 6. This CDR3 has 14 amino acids. CDR3 coding DNA: TGTGCCAGCAGCGTAGAACAGGGGAGTTTTGGCTACACCTTC. This sequence encodes CASSVEQGSFGYTF. Using reference TRBV9 and TRBJ1-2 for the parts outside the CDR3, the full variable domain is DSGVTQTPKHLITATGQRVTLRCSPRSGDLSVYWYQQSLDQGLQFLIQYYNGEERAKGNILERFSAQQFPDLHSELNLSSLELGDSALYFCASSVEQGSFGYTFGSGTRLTVV.

The rearrangement links TRBV30 to TRBJ2-3, with TRBD2 matching over 9 bases. Unmatched junction bases numbered 9, after V lost 1 base and J lost 1 base. This CDR3 has 17 residues. Germline V CDR1 and CDR2: GTSNPN, SVGIG (reference sequence). CDR3 nucleotide sequence: TGTGCCTGGAGTGGGTATGGCGGGAGGGCTGGCACAGATACGCAGTATTTT. Amino acid sequence: CAWSGYGGRAGTDTQYF.

The rearrangement links TRBV6-5 to TRBJ1-2, with D possibly TRBD1 on 5 matching bases. Germline V gene lookup returns CDR1 MNHEY and CDR2 SVGAGI. The CDR3 runs 13 residues. V was cut by 0 bases and J by 8 bases, with 10 bases left in between. The CDR3 loop is CASSYSGTGGYTF. Written as DNA, the CDR3 is TGTGCCAGCAGTTACTCAGGGACGGGCGGCTACACCTTC.

This rearrangement joins TRBV18 to TRBJ1-1; a weak D match, TRBD1 (5 bases). The V and J ends lost 3 bases and 4 bases respectively, with 12 bases between them. From germline, CDR1 is KGHSH and CDR2 LQKENI. The CDR3 has 14 amino acids. Here the CDR3 DNA reads TGTGCCAGCTCACCCCAGGGTCGGGGCACTGAAGCTTTCTTT. Translation gives CASSPQGRGTEAFF.

The chain couples TRBV13 to TRBJ2-2, with D unclear. V was trimmed by 0 bases and J by 1 base, leaving 3 bases between them. This CDR3 spans 14 amino acids. Germline CDR1 PRHDT, CDR2 FYEKMQ (reference sequence). CDR3 coding DNA: TGTGCCAGCAGCTTAGGGGAGAACACCGGGGAGCTGTTTTTT. Encoded protein: CASSLGENTGELFF. Together with reference TRBV13 and TRBJ2-2, the CDR3 gives the full variable domain: AAGVIQSPRHLIKEKRETATLKCYPIPRHDTVYWYQQGPGQDPQFLISFYEKMQSDKGSIPDRFSAQQFSDYHSELNMSSLELGDSALYFCASSLGENTGELFFGEGSRLTVL.

The chain has TRBV2 and TRBJ1-1; TRBD1 aligns across 9 bases. CDR1 and CDR2 (germline): SNHLY, FYNNEI. V shed 7 bases, J shed 1 base, and the junction held 7 bases outside the gene matches. The CDR3 contains 15 residues. For the CDR3, the DNA is TGTGCCAGCACTCGACAGGGGGGAACGAACACTGAAGCTTTCTTT. It is translated as CASTRQGGTNTEAFF.

The chain has TRBV6-1 and TRBJ2-7; D is uncertain. Trimming left V 10 bases short and J 0 bases short, with 7 bases between. Germline CDR1 reads MNHNS; CDR2 reads SASEGT. The CDR3 has 11 residues. CDR3 region: CATRISYEQYF. Written as DNA, the CDR3 is TGTGCCACCCGGATCTCCTACGAGCAGTACTTC.

The rearrangement links TRBV19 to TRBJ2-3; 14 bases agree with TRBD2. Germline assignment: CDR1 LNHDA and CDR2 SQIVND (reference sequence). J was trimmed by 5 bases and V by 5 bases; bases with no gene match: 15. The CDR3 is 19 amino acids. The CDR3 here is CASSPLGTSGRPQEDTQYF. CDR3 coding DNA: TGTGCCAGTAGTCCCCTAGGGACTAGCGGGAGACCGCAGGAAGATACGCAGTATTTT. Using reference TRBV19 and TRBJ2-3 for the parts outside the CDR3, the full variable domain is DGGITQSPKYLFRKEGQNVTLSCEQNLNHDAMYWYRQDPGQGLRLIYYSQIVNDFQKGDIAEGYSVSREKKESFPLTVTSAQKNPTAFYLCASSPLGTSGRPQEDTQYFGPGTRLTVL.